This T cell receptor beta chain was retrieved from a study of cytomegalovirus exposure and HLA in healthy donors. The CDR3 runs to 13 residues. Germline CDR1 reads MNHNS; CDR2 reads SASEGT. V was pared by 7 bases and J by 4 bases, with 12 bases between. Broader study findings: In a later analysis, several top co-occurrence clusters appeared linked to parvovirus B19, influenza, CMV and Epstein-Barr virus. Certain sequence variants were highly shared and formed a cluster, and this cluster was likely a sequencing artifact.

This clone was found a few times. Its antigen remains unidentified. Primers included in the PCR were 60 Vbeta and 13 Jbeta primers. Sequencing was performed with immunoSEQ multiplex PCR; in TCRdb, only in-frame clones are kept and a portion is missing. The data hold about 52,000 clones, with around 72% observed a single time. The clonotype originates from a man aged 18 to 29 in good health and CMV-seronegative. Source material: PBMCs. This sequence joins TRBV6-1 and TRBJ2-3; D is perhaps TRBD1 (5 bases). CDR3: CASIRVAADTQYF. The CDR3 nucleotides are TGTGCCAGCATCAGGGTGGCCGCAGATACGCAGTATTTT.